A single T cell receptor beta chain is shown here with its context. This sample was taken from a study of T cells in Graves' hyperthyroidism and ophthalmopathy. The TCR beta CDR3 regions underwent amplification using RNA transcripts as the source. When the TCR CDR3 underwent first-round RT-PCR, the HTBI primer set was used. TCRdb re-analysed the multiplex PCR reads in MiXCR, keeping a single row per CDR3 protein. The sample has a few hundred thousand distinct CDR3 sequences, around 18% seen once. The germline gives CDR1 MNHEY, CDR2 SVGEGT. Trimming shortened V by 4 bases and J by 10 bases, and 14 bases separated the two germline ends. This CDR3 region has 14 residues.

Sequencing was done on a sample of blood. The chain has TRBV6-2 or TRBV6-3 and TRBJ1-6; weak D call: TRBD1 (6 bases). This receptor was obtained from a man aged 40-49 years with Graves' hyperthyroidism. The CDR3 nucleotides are TGTGCCAGCAGTTGGAGACTGGGGGGCTCACCCCTCCACTTT. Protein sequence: CASSWRLGGSPLHF.